Listed here are 11 T cell receptor beta chains from one sample, sequenced in a study of blood T cell repertoires in COVID-19. Assay used: immunoSEQ multiplex PCR; TCRdb lists only in-frame clones, some missing. Among fewer than 350,000 clones listed, 87% were seen once. The specimen sequenced was PBMCs or T cells enriched from blood (not recorded which). The receptors originated from a woman aged 40 to 55 who had recovered from COVID-19.

The chain couples TRBV10-2 to TRBJ1-2, with TRBD1 matching 7 bases. The V and J ends lost 6 bases and 5 bases, in that order; junction bases with no gene match: 9. Per germline, CDR1 WSHSY and CDR2 SAAADI. The CDR3 loop spans 14 amino acids. The CDR3: CASRGGQKPYGYTF. In nucleotides, the CDR3 is TGCGCCAGCAGGGGGGGACAGAAGCCTTATGGCTACACCTTC.

The V call is TRBV4-3, the J call TRBJ1-3; 7 bases are shared with TRBD1. CDR1 is LGHNA and CDR2 is YSLEER in the germline V gene. The junction had 2 bases not matched to a gene; V was cut back by 1 base and J by 2 bases. This CDR3 is built from 15 residues. CDR3 amino acids: CASSQAGTAGNTIYF. CDR3 nucleotide sequence: TGCGCCAGCAGCCAAGCCGGGACAGCTGGAAACACCATATATTTT.

The chain combines TRBV7-2 with TRBJ1-6, with D tentatively TRBD1 (5 bases). The CDR3 is made up of 15 amino acids. V lost 4 bases and J lost 7, with 14 bases in between. CDR1 is SGHTA and CDR2 is FQGNSA in the germline V gene. CDR3 DNA sequence: TGTGCCAGCAGCTCGACATTGAAGGGGAATTCACCCCTCCACTTT. It yields the protein CASSSTLKGNSPLHF.

The V and J genes are TRBV7-3 and TRBJ2-3, with D possibly matching TRBD1 (6 bases). Trimming removed 3 bases at V and 0 bases at J, with 16 bases between. The CDR3 loop spans 17 amino acids. CDR1 SGHTA and CDR2 FQGTGA come from the germline V gene. The CDR3 spells CASSLAGTSFSTDTQYF. In DNA, the CDR3 is TGTGCCAGCAGCTTGGCCGGGACAAGCTTTAGCACAGATACGCAGTATTTT.

This clone was seen a few times. The V gene is TRBV27, the J gene TRBJ1-6, with a weak D call TRBD1 (6 bases). Germline V lookup: CDR1 MNHEY, CDR2 SMNVEV (reference sequence). CDR3 length: 14 residues. V was clipped by 10 bases and J by 9 bases, with 19 bases between them. DNA of the CDR3: TGTGCCACCTCAAGGGGGGGGAGTAGTTCACCCCTCCACTTT. Protein: CATSRGGSSSPLHF.

The rearrangement uses TRBV28 and TRBJ2-4; maybe TRBD2 (6 bases). The V end lost 9 bases, the J end lost 9 bases, and 15 bases lay between the germline ends. CDR1 is MDHEN, CDR2 SYDVKM, per germline. This CDR3 has 12 residues. Written as DNA, the CDR3 is TGTGCCAGTTCCGGGACTGGGGCCATTCAGTACTTC. This codes for CASSGTGAIQYF.

This chain connects TRBV7-9 to TRBJ2-5; TRBD2 matches at 14 bases. V shed 6 bases and J 5 bases; nucleotides not matched to a gene: 8. Germline CDR1 SEHNR, CDR2 FQNEAQ (reference sequence). The CDR3 loop spans 16 amino acids. The CDR3 is CASSGGGLAGGETQYF. CDR3 DNA sequence: TGTGCCAGCAGTGGTGGAGGACTAGCGGGAGGTGAGACCCAGTACTTC. Variable domain in full (rest from reference TRBV7-9 and TRBJ2-5): DTGVSQNPRHKITKRGQNVTFRCDPISEHNRLYWYRQTLGQGPEFLTYFQNEAQLEKSRLLSDRFSAERPKGSFSTLEIQRTEQGDSAMYLCASSGGGLAGGETQYFGPGTRLLVL.

V usage is TRBV20-1 and J usage is TRBJ2-2; possible D gene TRBD1, 6 bases. This CDR3 is 13 amino acids long. Trimming shortened V by 3 bases and J by 7 bases, and 12 bases separated the two germline ends. Germline V gene lookup returns CDR1 DFQATT and CDR2 SNEGSKA (reference sequence). The CDR3: CSASAGAVGELFF. CDR3 DNA: TGCAGTGCTAGTGCAGGGGCGGTCGGGGAGCTGTTTTTT.

This clone appeared a single time. The gene calls are TRBV2 and TRBJ2-1, with a possible D match to TRBD2 (6 bases). Germline V gene sequence: CDR1 SNHLY, CDR2 FYNNEI. This CDR3 spans 14 amino acids. V dropped 8 bases and J dropped 0 bases, with 11 bases sitting between them. This CDR3 reads CASERASSYNEQFF. The CDR3 DNA is TGTGCCAGCGAGCGGGCAAGCTCCTACAATGAGCAGTTCTTC.

The genes are TRBV18 and TRBJ1-5, with TRBD1 identical over 9 bases. V dropped 6 bases and J dropped 3; count of bases not matched to a gene: 3. Germline V gene lookup returns CDR1 KGHSH and CDR2 LQKENI. This CDR3 region has 14 residues. CDR3 amino acids: CASSRTGDNQPQHF. The CDR3 DNA reads TGTGCCAGCTCCAGGACAGGGGACAATCAGCCCCAGCATTTT.

The chain employs TRBV7-2 and TRBJ2-5, with 8 bases fitting TRBD1. V lost 5 bases and J lost 4; bases outside the gene matches: 3. CDR3 length: 13 residues. Per germline, CDR1 SGHTA and CDR2 FQGNSA. CDR3 amino acids: CASSQGQGETQYF. The CDR3 DNA is TGTGCCAGCAGCCAAGGACAGGGAGAGACCCAGTACTTC.